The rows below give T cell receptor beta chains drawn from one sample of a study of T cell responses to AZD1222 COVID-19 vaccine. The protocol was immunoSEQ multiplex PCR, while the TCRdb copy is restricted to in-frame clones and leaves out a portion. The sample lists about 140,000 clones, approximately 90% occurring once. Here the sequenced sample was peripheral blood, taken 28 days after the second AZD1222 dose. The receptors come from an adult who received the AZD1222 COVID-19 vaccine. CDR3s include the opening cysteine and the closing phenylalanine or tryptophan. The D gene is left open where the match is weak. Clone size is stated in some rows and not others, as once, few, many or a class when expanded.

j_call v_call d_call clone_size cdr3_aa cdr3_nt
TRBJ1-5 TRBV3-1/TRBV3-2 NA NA CASSPRRRQPQHF TGTGCCAGCAGTCCAAGAAGACGTCAGCCCCAGCATTTT
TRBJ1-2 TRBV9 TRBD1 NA CASSVDSGGAGYGYTF TGTGCCAGCAGCGTAGATTCAGGGGGCGCTGGATATGGCTACACCTTC
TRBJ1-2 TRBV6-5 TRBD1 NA CASGQGEFYYGYTF TGTGCCAGTGGACAGGGGGAATTTTACTATGGCTACACCTTC
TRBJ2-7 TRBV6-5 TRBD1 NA CASRNGQGVHEQYF TGTGCCAGCAGAAATGGACAGGGAGTCCACGAGCAGTACTTC
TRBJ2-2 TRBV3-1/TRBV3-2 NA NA CASSQTRGDGGTGELFF TGTGCCAGCAGCCAGACCAGGGGAGATGGGGGCACCGGGGAGCTGTTTTTT
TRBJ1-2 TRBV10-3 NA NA CAISELRPGAPNYGYTF TGTGCCATCAGTGAGCTCAGACCAGGTGCTCCTAACTATGGCTACACCTTC
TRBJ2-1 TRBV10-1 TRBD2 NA CASSIRLADYNEQFF TGCGCCAGCAGTATCAGACTAGCGGATTACAATGAGCAGTTCTTC
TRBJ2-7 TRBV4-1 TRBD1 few CASSQAGQGFEQYF TGCGCCAGCAGCCAGGCGGGACAGGGGTTCGAGCAGTACTTC
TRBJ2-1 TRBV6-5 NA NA CASSPYGGRREQFF TGTGCCAGCAGCCCATACGGGGGGCGTCGTGAGCAGTTCTTC
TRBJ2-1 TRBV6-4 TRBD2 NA CASSVFAGDYNEQFF TGTGCCAGCAGTGTGTTTGCGGGAGACTACAATGAGCAGTTCTTC
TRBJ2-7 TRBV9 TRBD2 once CASSPGLAGVQTYEQYF TGTGCCAGCAGCCCGGGACTAGCGGGAGTGCAAACCTACGAGCAGTACTTC
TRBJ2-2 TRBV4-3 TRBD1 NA CASRGQGANTGELFF TGCGCCAGCAGGGGACAGGGGGCGAACACCGGGGAGCTGTTTTTT
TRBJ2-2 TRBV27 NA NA CASKRTAENTGELFF TGTGCCAGCAAGCGGACAGCAGAAAACACCGGGGAGCTGTTTTTT